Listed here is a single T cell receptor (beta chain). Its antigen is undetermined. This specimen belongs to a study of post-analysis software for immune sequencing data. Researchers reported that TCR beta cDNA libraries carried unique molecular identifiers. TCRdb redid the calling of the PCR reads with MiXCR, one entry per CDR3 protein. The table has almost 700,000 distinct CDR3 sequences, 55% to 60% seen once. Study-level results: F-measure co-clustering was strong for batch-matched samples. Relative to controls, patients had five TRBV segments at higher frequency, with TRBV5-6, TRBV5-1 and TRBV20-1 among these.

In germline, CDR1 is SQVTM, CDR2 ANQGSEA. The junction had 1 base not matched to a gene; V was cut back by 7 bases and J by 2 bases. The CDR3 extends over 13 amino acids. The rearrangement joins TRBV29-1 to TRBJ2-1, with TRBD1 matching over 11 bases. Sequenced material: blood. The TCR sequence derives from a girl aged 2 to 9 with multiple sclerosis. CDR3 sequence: CSAGQGAYNEQFF. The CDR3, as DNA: TGCAGCGCGGGACAGGGGGCCTACAATGAGCAGTTCTTC.